The 18 T cell receptor beta chains listed next were all sequenced from one sample in a study of identical twins. TCRdb passed the 5' RACE reads through MiXCR, listing each CDR3 protein once. The table records 570,000 or so distinct CDR3 sequences, over 8.5% of them present only once. The same sample was also used in a study of yellow fever vaccine responses in identical twins.

The source material was PBMCs. These receptors originate from a woman younger than 30 in good health.

V gene TRBV12-1 combines with J gene TRBJ2-3. TRBV12-1 is tagged as a pseudogene. The CDR3 runs to 11 residues. The CDR3 DNA follows: TGTGCCAGCAGCTTACCCAAATGGCAGTATTTT. Protein: CASSLPKWQYF.

This clonotype has ten or more counts. V and J are TRBV7-6 and TRBJ2-7; 13 nucleotides agree with TRBD2. Germline CDR1 and CDR2: SGHVS and FNYEAQ. V lost 1 base, J lost 3 bases, and 3 bases stayed unmatched. The CDR3 is 16 amino acids. CDR3 region: CASSLGGLAGVYEQYF. CDR3 DNA: TGTGCCAGCAGCTTAGGAGGACTAGCGGGGGTCTACGAGCAGTACTTC.

This sequence joins TRBV20-1 and TRBJ1-6; D gene uncertain. The CDR3 loop spans 12 amino acids. Germline assignment: CDR1 DFQATT and CDR2 SNEGSKA (reference sequence). V lost 2 bases, J lost 4 bases, and 3 bases lay in between. Written as DNA, the CDR3 is TGCAGTGCTAGACAATATAATTCACCCCTCCACTTT. Amino acids: CSARQYNSPLHF.

The chain links TRBV15 to TRBJ2-7; possible D gene TRBD1, 5 bases. The CDR3 loop spans 14 amino acids. Trimming removed 3 bases from V and 6 bases from J, with 15 bases in between. Germline lookup yields CDR1 LNHNV and CDR2 YYDKDF (reference sequence). The CDR3 protein is CATSRAHGALEQYF. CDR3 nucleotides: TGTGCCACCAGCAGGGCGCATGGGGCCCTCGAGCAGTACTTC.

CDR3 in DNA: TGTGCCAGCAGCGCATTGGGGACAGGGGTCGAGCAGTACTTC. Its protein is CASSALGTGVEQYF. This rearrangement joins TRBV5-5 to TRBJ2-7; TRBD1 agrees at 10 bases. Germline trimming cut 4 bases from V and 6 bases from J; bases unmatched to any gene: 7. CDR1 and CDR2 from the germline V gene are SGHKS and YYEKEE (reference sequence). The CDR3 contains 14 residues.

In its sample, this clonotype was seen many times. This chain uses TRBV20-1 with TRBJ2-1, with 10 bases fitting TRBD2. Germline CDR1 and CDR2: DFQATT and SNEGSKA (reference sequence). Trimming removed 0 bases from V and 8 bases from J; junction bases left unmatched: 7. This CDR3 has 15 residues. The CDR3 bases are TGCAGTGCTAGAGATAGAGTAGCGGGGGGTCATGAGCAGTTCTTC. Translation gives CSARDRVAGGHEQFF.

This clonotype was observed many times. V gene TRBV5-1 combines with J gene TRBJ2-3; tentative D call: TRBD2 (5 bases). Looked up from germline, CDR1 is SGHRS and CDR2 is YFSETQ. The CDR3 extends over 14 amino acids. Trimming shortened V by 2 bases and J by 4 bases, and 11 bases separated the two germline ends. The CDR3 here is CASSFGLASDTQYF. In DNA, the CDR3 is TGCGCCAGCAGCTTCGGTTTAGCGTCAGATACGCAGTATTTT. Together with reference TRBV5-1 and TRBJ2-3, the CDR3 gives the full variable domain: KAGVTQTPRYLIKTRGQQVTLSCSPISGHRSVSWYQQTPGQGLQFLFEYFSETQRNKGNFPGRFSGRQFSNSRSEMNVSTLELGDSALYLCASSFGLASDTQYFGPGTRLTVL.

This chain links TRBV29-1 with TRBJ2-7, with TRBD1 matching 8 bases. The CDR3 is made up of 13 amino acids. CDR1 is SQVTM, CDR2 ANQGSEA, per germline. The trim removed 3 bases at V and 4 bases at J, leaving 5 bases unmatched. The CDR3 DNA reads as TGCAGCGTTGAGACAGGGGACCCGTACGAGCAGTACTTC. Amino acid sequence: CSVETGDPYEQYF.

This chain joins TRBV3-1 and TRBJ1-1; 8 positions match TRBD1. Per germline, CDR1 LGHDT and CDR2 YNNKEL (reference sequence). The CDR3 runs 15 residues. With V trimmed by 4 bases and J by 4 bases, 8 bases remained unmatched. CDR3: CASSLQGELGTEAFF. The CDR3 DNA reads as TGTGCCAGCAGCCTACAGGGGGAATTAGGCACTGAAGCTTTCTTT.

As DNA, the CDR3 is TGTGCCAGCACCCTTAGGGGCCTCCAAGAGACCCAGTACTTC. Translation gives CASTLRGLQETQYF. The chain combines TRBV12-3 or TRBV12-4 with TRBJ2-5; possibly TRBD1 for D (5 bases). The CDR3 sequence is 14 residues long. Trimming took off 7 bases at V and 1 base at J, with 13 bases between the two ends.

Many counts were recorded for this clonotype. This chain links TRBV2 with TRBJ2-1; 7 bases are a match to TRBD1. The CDR3 has 16 amino acids. With V trimmed by 7 bases and J by 0 bases, 9 bases remained unmatched. Germline CDR1 is SNHLY and CDR2 is FYNNEI. This CDR3 is CASNPGTEVSYNEQFF. The CDR3 coding sequence is TGTGCCAGCAACCCTGGGACAGAAGTCTCCTACAATGAGCAGTTCTTC.

This clonotype has only a few counts. The genes are TRBV9 and TRBJ2-5; D is undetermined. The V and J ends lost 0 bases and 5 bases respectively, with 11 bases between them. The CDR3 loop spans 14 amino acids. Germline CDR1 SGDLS, CDR2 YYNGEE. CDR3 region: CASSVASVGETQYF. The CDR3 DNA reads TGTGCCAGCAGCGTAGCCAGCGTTGGGGAGACCCAGTACTTC.

This clonotype was observed many times. The J gene is TRBJ2-5, the V gene TRBV14, with D tentatively TRBD2 (5 bases). The ends were cut back, 4 bases at V and 2 bases at J, with 8 bases in the middle. Germline V CDR1 and CDR2: SGHDN, FVKESK. The CDR3 is made up of 13 amino acids. CDR3 nucleotide sequence: TGTGCCAGCAGCCGGGAGATTCAAGAGACCCAGTACTTC. Protein: CASSREIQETQYF.

This clonotype has at least ten counts. This likely comes from a read error, as the CDR3 has no conserved phenylalanine or tryptophan at its end. CDR3 amino acids: CASSYLAGGETQYL. The DNA for the CDR3 is TGTGCCAGCAGCTATCTAGCGGGGGGCGAGACCCAGTACCTC. The chain has TRBV5-6 and TRBJ2-5; 11 positions match TRBD2. Germline values: CDR1 SGHDT, CDR2 YYEEEE. V gave up 3 bases and J gave up 5 bases; unmatched junction bases: 3. The CDR3 sequence is 14 residues long.

V and J are TRBV9 and TRBJ1-1; D is unresolved. CDR1 is SGDLS and CDR2 is YYNGEE in the germline V gene. This CDR3 comprises 15 residues. V shed 3 bases and J shed 0 bases, with 12 bases lying between them. The DNA of the CDR3 is TGTGCCAGCAGCGCCCAGAGAGCTCTGAACACTGAAGCTTTCTTT. This codes for CASSAQRALNTEAFF.

V usage is TRBV30 and J usage is TRBJ2-7; D call uncertain. The germline CDR1 and CDR2 sequences are GTSNPN and SVGIG (reference sequence). There are 12 residues in the CDR3. V dropped 2 bases and J dropped 2 bases, with 7 bases sitting between them. The CDR3 DNA follows: TGTGCCTGGAGTCGTCTAGCCTACGAGCAGTACTTC. Protein product: CAWSRLAYEQYF.

This clonotype was found many times. The DNA for the CDR3 is TGTGCCAGCAAAAGGACTAGCGGGACCTCAGATACGCAGTATTTT. Protein product: CASKRTSGTSDTQYF. This rearrangement joins TRBV12-3 or TRBV12-4 to TRBJ2-3, with 12 nucleotides matching TRBD2. CDR3 length: 15 amino acids. With 7 bases clipped from V and 4 bases from J, the junction kept 6 bases outside the gene matches.

This clonotype was counted at least ten times. The J gene is TRBJ2-1, the V gene TRBV15; 10 bases line up with TRBD1. The CDR3 has 13 residues. The germline CDR1 and CDR2 sequences are LNHNV and YYDKDF (reference sequence). V lost 1 base to trimming and J lost 13 bases; unmatched junction nucleotides: 4. In nucleotides, the CDR3 is TGTGCCACCAGCAGAGTCGGGACAGGGGTACAGTTCTTC. This gives the protein CATSRVGTGVQFF.